The 2 T cell receptor beta chains below all came from one sample that was sequenced in a study of spatial heterogeneity in lung cancer. TCRdb re-analysed the 5' RACE reads in MiXCR, keeping a single row per CDR3 protein. The sample comprises 2,200 or so distinct CDR3 sequences, about a sixth of which are singletons, and around 50% rests with the top ten. Time point indicated: sample taken at primary tumor resection. The authors sequenced whole RNA from tumor, nontumor lung or frozen PBMC without sorting. Material: PBMCs, obtained at surgery. The receptors here all came from a male donor with early-stage non-small cell lung cancer.

This clonotype is labeled as medium-sized (0.01 to 0.1%). V is TRBV5-1 and J is TRBJ1-4, with D possibly being TRBD1 (6 bases). CDR3 length: 13 amino acids. V was clipped by 4 bases and J by 4 bases, with 8 bases between them. Germline values: CDR1 SGHRS, CDR2 YFSETQ. This CDR3 is CASSGQSNEKLFF. The CDR3 nucleotides are TGCGCCAGCAGCGGACAGAGTAATGAAAAACTGTTTTTT.

The chain uses TRBV20-1 and TRBJ2-7; D not certain. The ends were cut back, 1 base at V and 3 bases at J, with 4 bases in the middle. Looked up from germline, CDR1 is DFQATT and CDR2 is SNEGSKA (reference sequence). This CDR3 spans 11 amino acids. This CDR3 reads CSARGFYEQYF. The DNA for the CDR3 is TGCAGTGCTAGAGGATTCTACGAGCAGTACTTC.